The 11 T cell receptor beta chains below come from one sample, sequenced in a study of T cells after yellow fever vaccination. Each CDR3 protein is one row after TCRdb ran MiXCR on the 5' RACE reads. Among over 300,000 distinct CDR3 sequences listed, around 6.8% were seen once. The sequencing here drew on PBMCs, taken 35 to 50 days after the first yellow fever vaccination. These receptors originate from a man aged 18 to 29 who received the YFV17D yellow fever vaccine.

The table lists this clonotype with a few counts. The rearrangement uses TRBV6-1 and TRBJ2-4; 9 nucleotides match TRBD2. With V trimmed by 3 bases and J by 6 bases, 6 bases remained unmatched. This CDR3 has 15 residues. Germline CDR1 and CDR2: MNHNS and SASEGT. CDR3 sequence (DNA): TGTGCCAGCAGTGACCCGCGGGGGGGACGAAACATTCAGTACTTC. Residues: CASSDPRGGRNIQYF.

Only a few counts were recorded for this clonotype. The V gene is TRBV7-3, the J gene TRBJ1-6; the D gene is possibly TRBD1 (5 bases). Between the trimmed V and J ends, which lost 2 bases and 5 bases, there was a span of 10 bases. The germline CDR1 and CDR2 sequences are SGHTA and FQGTGA. The CDR3 has 15 residues. In DNA, the CDR3 is TGTGCCAGCAGCTTATCGGGGCCTGATAATTCACCCCTCCACTTT. Translated, it gives CASSLSGPDNSPLHF.

V and J are TRBV20-1 and TRBJ1-4, with D uncertain. Looked up from germline, CDR1 is DFQATT and CDR2 is SNEGSKA (reference sequence). V dropped 3 bases and J dropped 3 bases, with 5 bases sitting between them. The CDR3 sequence is 12 residues long. The CDR3 sequence is CSARGSNEKLFF. The CDR3 coding sequence is TGCAGTGCTAGGGGATCTAATGAAAAACTGTTTTTT.

This clonotype was counted only a few times. The V gene is TRBV27, the J gene TRBJ1-5; D gene ambiguous. The germline V gene has CDR1 MNHEY and CDR2 SMNVEV (reference sequence). Trimming stripped 5 bases from V and 4 bases from J, with 18 bases between. This CDR3 is 16 amino acids long. DNA of the CDR3: TGTGCCAGCAGTACCTCCCGGGGATCGGGGAATCAGCCCCAGCATTTT. It encodes CASSTSRGSGNQPQHF.

This clonotype was counted at least ten times. This chain links TRBV27 with TRBJ1-2; D remains unclear. The CDR3 is 15 amino acids. Between the trimmed V and J ends, which lost 7 bases and 4 bases, there was a span of 19 bases. Germline V gene lookup returns CDR1 MNHEY and CDR2 SMNVEV (reference sequence). In DNA form, the CDR3 reads TGTGCCAGCACGAATTACACCGTACCGCGCTATGGCTACACCTTC. Protein product: CASTNYTVPRYGYTF.

This clonotype has a handful of counts. The chain uses TRBV5-4 and TRBJ1-4; TRBD1 aligns across 11 bases. Germline loops: CDR1 SGHNT, CDR2 YYREEE (reference sequence). The CDR3 has 16 residues. The ends lost 4 bases at V and 0 bases at J; junction bases unmatched: 2. As DNA, the CDR3 is TGTGCCAGCAGCCGGGACAGGGGGGCAACTAATGAAAAACTGTTTTTT. As protein: CASSRDRGATNEKLFF.

This clonotype was detected a few times. The chain employs TRBV5-1 and TRBJ2-6; D uncertain. The V gene's germline CDR1 is SGHRS and CDR2 YFSETQ. V gave up 4 bases and J gave up 0 bases, with 14 bases separating them. The CDR3 contains 17 residues. The CDR3 spells CASSADPHGSGANVLTF. The CDR3 DNA reads as TGCGCCAGCAGCGCGGACCCCCACGGCTCTGGGGCCAACGTCCTGACTTTC.

This clonotype was counted at least ten times. J is TRBJ2-7 and V is TRBV12-3 or TRBV12-4; perhaps TRBD1 as D (5 bases). This CDR3 has 14 residues. Trimming took 0 bases from V and 0 from J, leaving 6 bases between them. The CDR3 protein is CASSLADNSYEQYF. The CDR3 coding sequence is TGTGCCAGCAGTTTAGCGGACAACTCCTACGAGCAGTACTTC.

This clonotype was counted only a few times. The V and J genes are TRBV6-5 and TRBJ2-1; tentatively, D is TRBD2 (6 bases). The CDR3 is made up of 18 amino acids. Germline values: CDR1 MNHEY, CDR2 SVGAGI. Deletions cut 0 bases from V and 3 bases from J, with 18 bases between. CDR3 in amino acids: CASSYSVWGEDFYNEQFF. In DNA, the CDR3 is TGTGCCAGCAGTTACTCGGTTTGGGGGGAAGATTTCTACAATGAGCAGTTCTTC.

This clonotype came up a few times. The genes are TRBV5-1 and TRBJ2-3; 7 positions match TRBD2. The CDR3 sequence is 13 residues long. The trim removed 4 bases at V and 9 bases at J, leaving 8 bases unmatched. Germline V gene lookup returns CDR1 SGHRS and CDR2 YFSETQ. CDR3 in amino acids: CASSPGGYGTQYF. CDR3 sequence (DNA): TGCGCCAGCAGCCCCGGGGGGTACGGGACGCAGTATTTT.

This clonotype was detected only a few times. CDR3 coding DNA: TGCGCCAGCAGCTCGACCTACCTGGGACCGGCTGAAGAGACCCAGTACTTC. Protein sequence: CASSSTYLGPAEETQYF. J is TRBJ2-5 and V is TRBV5-1; TRBD1 or TRBD2 may be the D gene (5 bases each). CDR3 length equals 17 residues. Trimming pared 3 bases from V and 3 bases from J, leaving 21 bases between. Germline loops: CDR1 SGHRS, CDR2 YFSETQ. Full variable domain (outside the CDR3, taken from reference TRBV5-1 and TRBJ2-5): KAGVTQTPRYLIKTRGQQVTLSCSPISGHRSVSWYQQTPGQGLQFLFEYFSETQRNKGNFPGRFSGRQFSNSRSEMNVSTLELGDSALYLCASSSTYLGPAEETQYFGPGTRLLVL.